This section outlines one TCR beta chain sequence together with its context. What it recognizes is unknown. The data belong to a study of T cell responses to AZD1222 COVID-19 vaccine. Study-wide results and limits: Unmutated variant regions are reportedly targeted by nearly half of spike-specific TCRs. White British ancestry dominated among donors, who included more females, and clonal diversity was possibly underestimated. Compared with day 0, the breadth and depth of the Spike-specific TCR repertoire rose significantly after two doses of AZD1222.

Sequencing was performed with immunoSEQ multiplex PCR; in TCRdb, only in-frame clones are kept and a portion is missing. The sample carries tens of thousands of clones, about 91% recorded once. The germline gives CDR1 KGHSH, CDR2 LQKENI. CDR3 size: 18 residues. Germline trimming cut 4 bases from V and 4 bases from J; bases unmatched to any gene: 12. The chain combines TRBV18 with TRBJ2-2; 10 nucleotides align to TRBD1. This TCR came from an adult who received the MenACWY meningococcal vaccine as a control. The material was peripheral blood, obtained 28 days after the second dose of the MenACWY control vaccine. The CDR3, as DNA: TGTGCCAGCTCACAGGGGAGACAGGGGGCCTCAGGCACCGGGGAGCTGTTTTTT. Protein product: CASSQGRQGASGTGELFF.